This T cell receptor (beta chain) was obtained from a study of T-cell memory formation after mild COVID-19. About the research overall: The study found TCR clusters largely donor specific.

The study, taken as a whole, reports: Researchers found some responding clones in pre-infection memory, a sign that cross-reactive memory joined.

CDR1 DFQATT and CDR2 SNEGSKA come from the germline V gene (reference sequence). This CDR3 has 13 amino acids. This clonotype was observed a handful of times. Its specificity is unknown. Barcoded TCR alpha and TCR beta cDNA libraries with UMIs came from 5'RACE using constant-segment primers. TCRdb recomputed calls from the 5' RACE reads with MiXCR, one row per CDR3 protein. The data contain over 120,000 distinct CDR3 sequences, 15% to 20% of them singletons. Sample: PBMCs or a T cell subset sorted from them (not recorded which). This chain connects TRBV20-1 to TRBJ2-7; TRBD2 matches 9 bases. The sequence was obtained from an adult woman who had mild COVID-19 (a few samples of this study predate the infection). Cell type and time point are not known. The CDR3 DNA follows: TGCAGGGGGCTAGCGGGGAGCTCCTACGAGCAGTACTTC. Translated: CRGLAGSSYEQYF.